The entry that follows covers one T cell receptor (beta chain) sequence. Antigen specificity is unknown. This record belongs to a study of OX40 agonist ivuxolimab in advanced cancers. Overall study context: A male proportion of more than 75% was recorded, with mean age 60 years and range 23 to 79.

V was pared by 4 bases and J by 0 bases, with 13 bases of the junction left unmatched. The CDR3 has 19 residues. Germline assignment: CDR1 SGHAT and CDR2 FQNNGV. Data came from immunoSEQ multiplex PCR; TCRdb stores just in-frame clones and leaves some out. The sample shows 70,000 to 80,000 clones, approximately 91% of them seen only once. Whole-study results and caveats: Expanded clones tended on average to be more numerous among CD8+ T cells than CD4+. Undetermined was the antigen specificity of the expanded peripheral T cells. CD4+ and CD8+ blood T cells expanded clonally by week 6 at 0.1 to 3.0 mg/kg.

The chain links TRBV11-2 to TRBJ2-4; 9 nucleotides agree with TRBD1. The receptor's source is an adult with an advanced solid tumor such as melanoma, head and neck, liver or kidney cancer. Sequences were derived from CD4+ or CD8+ T cells sorted from blood, sampled in a trial of the OX40 agonist ivuxolimab. CDR3 in amino acids: CASSSRTGVGFLAKNIQYF. The DNA for the CDR3 is TGTGCCAGCAGCTCTCGGACAGGGGTAGGGTTTCTAGCCAAAAACATTCAGTACTTC.